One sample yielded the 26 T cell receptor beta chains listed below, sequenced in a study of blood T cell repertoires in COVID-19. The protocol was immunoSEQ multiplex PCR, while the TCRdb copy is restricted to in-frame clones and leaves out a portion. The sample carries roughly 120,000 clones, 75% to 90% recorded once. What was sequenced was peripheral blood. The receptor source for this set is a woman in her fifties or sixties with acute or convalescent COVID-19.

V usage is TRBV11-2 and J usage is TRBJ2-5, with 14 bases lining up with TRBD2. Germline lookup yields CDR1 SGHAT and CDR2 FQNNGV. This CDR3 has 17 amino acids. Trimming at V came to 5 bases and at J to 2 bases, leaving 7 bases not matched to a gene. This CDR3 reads CASSPGTSGGYQETQYF. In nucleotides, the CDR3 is TGTGCCAGCAGCCCCGGGACTAGCGGGGGTTATCAAGAGACCCAGTACTTC.

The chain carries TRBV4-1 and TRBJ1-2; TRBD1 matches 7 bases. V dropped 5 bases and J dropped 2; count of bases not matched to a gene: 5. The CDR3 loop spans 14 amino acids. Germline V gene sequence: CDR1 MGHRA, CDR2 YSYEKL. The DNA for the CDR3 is TGCGCCAGCAGCTCGACAGGGATGAACTATGGCTACACCTTC. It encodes CASSSTGMNYGYTF.

This chain's CDR3 is CASSPGTGEIEKLFF. The CDR3 nucleotides read TGTGCCAGCTCACCCGGGACAGGGGAGATCGAAAAACTGTTTTTT. This chain links TRBV18 with TRBJ1-4; TRBD1 agrees at 10 bases. V trimming: 3 bases; J trimming: 8 bases; junction bases outside the gene matches: 6. The CDR3 extends over 15 amino acids. Germline CDR1 is KGHSH and CDR2 is LQKENI.

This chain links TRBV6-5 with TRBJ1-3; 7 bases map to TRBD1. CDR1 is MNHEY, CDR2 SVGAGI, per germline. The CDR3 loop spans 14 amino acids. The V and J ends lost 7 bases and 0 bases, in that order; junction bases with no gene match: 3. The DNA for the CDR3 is TGTGCCAGCAAGACAGGGAACTCTGGAAACACCATATATTTT. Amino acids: CASKTGNSGNTIYF.

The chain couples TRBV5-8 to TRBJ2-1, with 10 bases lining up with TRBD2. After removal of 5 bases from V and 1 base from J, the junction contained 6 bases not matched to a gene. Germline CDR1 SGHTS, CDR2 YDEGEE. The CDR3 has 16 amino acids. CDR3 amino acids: CASSLAGGQSYNEQFF. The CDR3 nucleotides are TGTGCCAGCAGTTTAGCGGGAGGCCAATCCTACAATGAGCAGTTCTTC.

CDR3 in DNA: TGTGCCAGCGCCTCCCCCTCTAGCCGGTCTGAGCAGTTCTTC. It codes for CASASPSSRSEQFF. The chain has TRBV7-3 and TRBJ2-1; weak D call: TRBD2 (5 bases). The CDR3 has 14 residues. V shed 8 bases and J shed 9 bases, with 20 bases lying between them. Germline V gene lookup returns CDR1 SGHTA and CDR2 FQGTGA.

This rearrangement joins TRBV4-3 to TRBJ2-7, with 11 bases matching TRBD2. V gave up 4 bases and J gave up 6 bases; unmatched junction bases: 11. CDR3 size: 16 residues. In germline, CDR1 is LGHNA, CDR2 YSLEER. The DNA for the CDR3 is TGCGCCAGCAGCCCGGGGACTAGCGGAGGGGGAATCGAGCAGTACTTC. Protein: CASSPGTSGGGIEQYF.

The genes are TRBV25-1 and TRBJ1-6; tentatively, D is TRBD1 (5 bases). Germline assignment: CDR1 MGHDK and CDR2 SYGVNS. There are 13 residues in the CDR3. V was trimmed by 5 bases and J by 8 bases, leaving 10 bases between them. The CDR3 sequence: CASSLLGDSPLHF. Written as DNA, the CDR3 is TGTGCCAGCAGTTTGTTAGGGGATTCACCCCTCCACTTT.

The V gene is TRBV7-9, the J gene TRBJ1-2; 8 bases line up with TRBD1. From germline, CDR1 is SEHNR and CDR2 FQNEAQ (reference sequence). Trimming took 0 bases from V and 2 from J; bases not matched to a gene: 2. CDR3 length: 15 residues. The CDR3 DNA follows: TGTGCCAGCAGCTTAGCAGGGACAGGAAACTATGGCTACACCTTC. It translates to CASSLAGTGNYGYTF.

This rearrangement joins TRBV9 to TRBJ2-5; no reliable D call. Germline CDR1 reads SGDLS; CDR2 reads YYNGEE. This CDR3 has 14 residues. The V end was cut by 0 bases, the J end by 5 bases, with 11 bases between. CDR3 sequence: CASSVAPGRETQYF. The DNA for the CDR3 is TGTGCCAGCAGCGTAGCCCCAGGTCGGGAGACCCAGTACTTC. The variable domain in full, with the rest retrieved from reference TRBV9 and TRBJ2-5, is DSGVTQTPKHLITATGQRVTLRCSPRSGDLSVYWYQQSLDQGLQFLIQYYNGEERAKGNILERFSAQQFPDLHSELNLSSLELGDSALYFCASSVAPGRETQYFGPGTRLLVL.

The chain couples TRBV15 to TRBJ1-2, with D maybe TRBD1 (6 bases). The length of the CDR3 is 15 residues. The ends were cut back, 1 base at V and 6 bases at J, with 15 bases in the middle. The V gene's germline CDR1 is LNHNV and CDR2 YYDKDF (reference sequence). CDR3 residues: CATSRGTERGDGYTF. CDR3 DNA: TGTGCCACCAGCAGAGGGACAGAGAGGGGAGATGGCTACACCTTC.

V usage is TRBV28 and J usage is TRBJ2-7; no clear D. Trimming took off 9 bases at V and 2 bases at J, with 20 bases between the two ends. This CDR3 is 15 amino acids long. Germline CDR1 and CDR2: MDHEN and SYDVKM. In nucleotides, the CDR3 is TGTGCCAGTAACAACCTTTGGGCCTCCGCCTACGAGCAGTACTTC. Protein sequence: CASNNLWASAYEQYF.

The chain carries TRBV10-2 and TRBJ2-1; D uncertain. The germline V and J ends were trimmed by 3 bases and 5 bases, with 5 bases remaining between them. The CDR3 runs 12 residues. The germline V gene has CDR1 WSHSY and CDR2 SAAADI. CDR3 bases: TGCGCCAGCAGTGACGCGGACAATGAGCAGTTCTTC. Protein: CASSDADNEQFF.

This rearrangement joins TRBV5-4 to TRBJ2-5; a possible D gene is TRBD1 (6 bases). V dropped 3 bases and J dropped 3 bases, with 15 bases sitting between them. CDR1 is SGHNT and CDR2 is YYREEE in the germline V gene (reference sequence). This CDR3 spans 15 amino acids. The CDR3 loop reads CASSSGVKAEETQYF. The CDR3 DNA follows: TGTGCCAGCAGCTCAGGGGTGAAGGCCGAAGAGACCCAGTACTTC.

The CDR3 here is CASTPGQSTEAFF. The DNA for the CDR3 is TGTGCCAGCACCCCGGGACAGAGTACTGAAGCTTTCTTT. The J gene is TRBJ1-1, the V gene TRBV5-6; 7 bases match TRBD1. The CDR3 runs to 13 residues. Germline CDR1 and CDR2: SGHDT and YYEEEE. V dropped 6 bases and J dropped 5; count of bases not matched to a gene: 7.

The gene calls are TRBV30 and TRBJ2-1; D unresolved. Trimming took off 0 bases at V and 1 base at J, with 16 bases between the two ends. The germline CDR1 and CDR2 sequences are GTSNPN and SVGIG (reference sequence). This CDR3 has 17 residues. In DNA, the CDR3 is TGTGCCTGGAGTGTAATCCTTGACAAGGCTTCCTACAATGAGCAGTTCTTC. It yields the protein CAWSVILDKASYNEQFF.

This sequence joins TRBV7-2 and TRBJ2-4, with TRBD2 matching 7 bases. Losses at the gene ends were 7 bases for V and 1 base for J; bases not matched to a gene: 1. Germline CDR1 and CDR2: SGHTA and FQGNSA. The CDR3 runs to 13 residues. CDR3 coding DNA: TGTGCCAGCACCGGGAGGGCCAAAAACATTCAGTACTTC. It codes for CASTGRAKNIQYF.

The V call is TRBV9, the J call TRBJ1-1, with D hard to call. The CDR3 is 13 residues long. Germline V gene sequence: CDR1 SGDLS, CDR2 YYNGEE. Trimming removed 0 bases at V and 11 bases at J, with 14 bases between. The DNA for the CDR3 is TGTGCCAGCAGCGTAGCTGGCGAGGGTGAGGCTTTCTTT. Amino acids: CASSVAGEGEAFF.

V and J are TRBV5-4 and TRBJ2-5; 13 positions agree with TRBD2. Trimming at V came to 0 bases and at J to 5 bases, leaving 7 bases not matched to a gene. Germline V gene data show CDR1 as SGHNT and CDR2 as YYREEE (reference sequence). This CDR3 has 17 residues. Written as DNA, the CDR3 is TGTGCCAGCAGCTTGGGGCCAGGGACTAGCGGGATTGAGACCCAGTACTTC. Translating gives CASSLGPGTSGIETQYF.

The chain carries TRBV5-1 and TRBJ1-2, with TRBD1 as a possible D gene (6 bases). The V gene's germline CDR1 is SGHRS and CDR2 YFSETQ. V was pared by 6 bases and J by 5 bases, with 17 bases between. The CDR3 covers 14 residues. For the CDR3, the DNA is TGCGCCAGCACCCTGACAGGATTGGAGTATGGCTACACCTTC. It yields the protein CASTLTGLEYGYTF.

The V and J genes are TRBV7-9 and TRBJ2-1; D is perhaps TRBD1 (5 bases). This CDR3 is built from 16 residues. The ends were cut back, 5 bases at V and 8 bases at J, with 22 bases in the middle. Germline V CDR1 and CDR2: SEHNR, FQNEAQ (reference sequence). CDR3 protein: CASSLLGHPHEDEQFF. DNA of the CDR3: TGTGCCAGCAGCCTCCTCGGACACCCCCATGAGGATGAGCAGTTCTTC.

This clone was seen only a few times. CDR3 DNA sequence: TGTGCCAGCAGAGGAACCGGGACAGCCAACTATGGCTACACCTTC. This translates into CASRGTGTANYGYTF. The rearrangement uses TRBV6-5 and TRBJ1-2, with 7 bases identical to TRBD1. V was clipped by 6 bases and J by 2 bases; unmatched bases: 9. Germline values: CDR1 MNHEY, CDR2 SVGAGI. The CDR3 spans 15 residues.

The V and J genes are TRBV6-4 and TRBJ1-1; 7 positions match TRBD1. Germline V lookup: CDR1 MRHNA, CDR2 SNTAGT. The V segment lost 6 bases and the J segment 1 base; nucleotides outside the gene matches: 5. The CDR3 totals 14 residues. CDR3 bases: TGTGCCAGCAGGGTCGGGACAGAGAACACTGAAGCTTTCTTT. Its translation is CASRVGTENTEAFF.

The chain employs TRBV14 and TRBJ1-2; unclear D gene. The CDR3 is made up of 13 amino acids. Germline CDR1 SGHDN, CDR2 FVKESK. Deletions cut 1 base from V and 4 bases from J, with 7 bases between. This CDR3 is CASSQGRIYGYTF. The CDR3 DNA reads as TGTGCCAGCAGCCAAGGGCGGATCTATGGCTACACCTTC.

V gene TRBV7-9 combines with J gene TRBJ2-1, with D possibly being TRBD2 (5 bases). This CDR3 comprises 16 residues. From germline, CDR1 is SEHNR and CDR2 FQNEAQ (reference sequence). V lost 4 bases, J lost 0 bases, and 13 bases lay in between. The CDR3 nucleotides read TGTGCCAGCAGCTATGGACTTAAGAGCTCCTACAATGAGCAGTTCTTC. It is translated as CASSYGLKSSYNEQFF.

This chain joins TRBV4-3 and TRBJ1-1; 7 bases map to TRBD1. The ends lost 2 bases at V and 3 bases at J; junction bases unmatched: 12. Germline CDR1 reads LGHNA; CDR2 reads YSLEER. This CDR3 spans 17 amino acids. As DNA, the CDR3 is TGCGCCAGCAGCCAAATTCAGGGGGACGGGAAGTACACTGAAGCTTTCTTT. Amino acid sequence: CASSQIQGDGKYTEAFF.